This TCR beta chain was sequenced for a study of cytomegalovirus exposure and HLA in healthy donors. Study context: About 80 million unique TCRs from HLA-typed donors made up an early data release.

This clone was seen a few times. Germline lookup yields CDR1 MNHEY and CDR2 SVGAGI. The CDR3 covers 14 residues. Between the trimmed V and J ends, which lost 3 bases and 2 bases, there was a span of 11 bases. The PCR contained 60 Vbeta and 13 Jbeta primers. Libraries were prepared by immunoSEQ multiplex PCR; TCRdb keeps only in-frame clonotypes and omits some of them. The sample has about 160,000 clones, roughly 63% seen once. V gene TRBV6-5 combines with J gene TRBJ2-7, with D possibly being TRBD1 (6 bases). The specimen was PBMCs. The clonotype was recovered from a woman in her sixties or seventies in good health and CMV-seropositive. The CDR3, as DNA: TGTGCCAGCAGTTATCACAGGGAAGCCTACGAGCAGTACTTC. Its protein product is CASSYHREAYEQYF.